This TCR beta chain was sequenced during a study of technical replicates of blood from a handful of donors. Germline CDR1 and CDR2: SGDLS and YYNGEE. This CDR3 region has 15 residues. Trimming removed 3 bases from V and 9 bases from J; junction bases left unmatched: 10. Here immunoSEQ multiplex PCR was the method, and the copy in TCRdb shows in-frame clones only, minus some. The table records about 82,000 clones, about nine tenths of them present only once. Input material: T cells isolated from PBMCs. V is TRBV9 and J is TRBJ2-1, with 9 bases identical to TRBD2. The sequence was obtained from a human donor in good health. The CDR3 DNA reads TGTGCCAGCAGCGCCTTAGCGGGGGTAGGCGGTGAGCAGTTCTTC. This codes for CASSALAGVGGEQFF.